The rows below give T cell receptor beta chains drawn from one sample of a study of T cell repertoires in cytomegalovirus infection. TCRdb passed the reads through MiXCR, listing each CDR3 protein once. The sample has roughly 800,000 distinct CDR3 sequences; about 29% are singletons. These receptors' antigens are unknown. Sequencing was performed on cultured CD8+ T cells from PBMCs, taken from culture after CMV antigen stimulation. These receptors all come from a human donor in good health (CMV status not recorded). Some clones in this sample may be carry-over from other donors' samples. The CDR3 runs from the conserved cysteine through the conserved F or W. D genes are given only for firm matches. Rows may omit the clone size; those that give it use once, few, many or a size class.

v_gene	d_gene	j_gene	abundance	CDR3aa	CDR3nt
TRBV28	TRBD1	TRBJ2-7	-	CASSPRQGLVFYEQYF	TGTGCCAGCAGCCCCCGACAGGGGCTCGTGTTCTACGAGCAGTACTTC
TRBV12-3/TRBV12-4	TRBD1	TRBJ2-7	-	CASTDRGLGEQYF	TGTGCCAGCACTGACAGGGGGTTGGGCGAGCAGTACTTC
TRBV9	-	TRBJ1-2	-	CASSVAGKTGPPSGYTF	TGTGCCAGCAGCGTAGCTGGGAAGACAGGCCCGCCGAGTGGCTACACCTTC
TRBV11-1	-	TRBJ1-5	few	CASSLSATGLQPQHF	TGTGCCAGCAGCTTAAGCGCAACAGGGCTGCAGCCCCAGCATTTT
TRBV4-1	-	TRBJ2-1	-	CASSQDLRFKNEQFF	TGCGCCAGCAGCCAAGATCTCAGGTTTAAGAATGAGCAGTTCTTC
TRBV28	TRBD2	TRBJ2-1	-	CASSFLAGNLNNEQFF	TGTGCCAGCAGTTTCCTAGCGGGGAACTTAAACAATGAGCAGTTCTTC
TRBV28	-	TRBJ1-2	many	CASSQDTRYGYTF	TGTGCCAGCAGCCAGGACACCCGCTATGGCTACACCTTC
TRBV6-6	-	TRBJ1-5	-	CASRHDWDQPQHF	TGTGCCAGCAGACACGACTGGGATCAGCCCCAGCATTTT
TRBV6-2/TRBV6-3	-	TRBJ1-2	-	CASSSIFGAYGYTF	TGTGCCAGCAGTTCCATCTTCGGAGCCTATGGCTACACCTTC
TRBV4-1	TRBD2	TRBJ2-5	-	CASSLHPEGGGPAETQYF	TGCGCCAGCAGCCTTCACCCTGAGGGCGGGGGGCCCGCGGAGACCCAGTACTTC
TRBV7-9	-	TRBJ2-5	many	CASSGVDRKEYF	TGTGCCAGCAGCGGGGTGGACAGAAAAGAGTACTTC
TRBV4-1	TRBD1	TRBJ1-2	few	CASSQDSRTGYGYTF	TGCGCCAGCAGCCAAGATTCAAGGACAGGGTATGGCTACACCTTC
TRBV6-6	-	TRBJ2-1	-	CASSYSTLRGGDNEQFF	TGTGCCAGCAGTTACTCGACCCTTAGGGGGGGGGACAATGAGCAGTTCTTC
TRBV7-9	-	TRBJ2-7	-	CASSGTLSYEQYF	TGTGCCAGCAGCGGGACACTTTCCTACGAGCAGTACTTC
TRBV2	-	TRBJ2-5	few	CASSDSRETQYF	TGTGCCAGCAGTGACAGCAGAGAGACCCAGTACTTC